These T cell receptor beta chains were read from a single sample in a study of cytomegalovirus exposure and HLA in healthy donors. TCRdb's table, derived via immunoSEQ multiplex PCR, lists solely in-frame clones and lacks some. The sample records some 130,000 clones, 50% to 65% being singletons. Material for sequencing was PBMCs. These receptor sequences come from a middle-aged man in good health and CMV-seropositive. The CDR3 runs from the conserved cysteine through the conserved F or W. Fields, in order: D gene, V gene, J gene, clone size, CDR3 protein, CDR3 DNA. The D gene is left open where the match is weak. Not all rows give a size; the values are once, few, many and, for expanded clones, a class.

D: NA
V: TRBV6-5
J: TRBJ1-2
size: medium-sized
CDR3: CASSYLDRVSNYGYTF
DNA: TGTGCCAGCAGTTACCTAGACAGAGTCTCTAACTATGGCTACACCTTC

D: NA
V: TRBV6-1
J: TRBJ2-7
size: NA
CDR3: CASRSLTFSYEQYF
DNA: TGTGCCAGCAGGAGCCTGACTTTCTCCTACGAGCAGTACTTC

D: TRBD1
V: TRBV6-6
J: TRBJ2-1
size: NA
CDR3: CASRDRDDNEQFF
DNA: TGTGCCAGCAGGGACAGGGATGACAATGAGCAGTTCTTC

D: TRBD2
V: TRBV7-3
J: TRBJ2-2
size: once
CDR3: CASSENPGLGWSGELFF
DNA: TGTGCCAGCAGCGAAAATCCGGGACTAGGATGGTCCGGGGAGCTGTTTTTT

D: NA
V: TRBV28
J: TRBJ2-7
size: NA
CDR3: CASSWAGSYEQYF
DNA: TGTGCCAGCAGTTGGGCGGGCTCCTACGAGCAGTACTTC

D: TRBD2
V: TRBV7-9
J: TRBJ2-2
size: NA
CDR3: CASSQTSGGTGELFF
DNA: TGTGCCAGCAGCCAGACTAGCGGGGGCACCGGGGAGCTGTTTTTT

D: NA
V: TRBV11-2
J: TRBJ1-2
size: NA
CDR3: CASSLGSRGYTF
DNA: TGTGCCAGCAGCTTAGGATCTAGGGGCTACACCTTC

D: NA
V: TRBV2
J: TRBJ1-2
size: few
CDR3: CASSVGGGGYGYTF
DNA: TGTGCCAGCAGTGTGGGGGGTGGTGGCTATGGCTACACCTTC

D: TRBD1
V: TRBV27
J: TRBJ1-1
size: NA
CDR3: CASSRTGGVENTEAFF
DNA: TGTGCCAGCAGTAGAACAGGGGGCGTTGAGAACACTGAAGCTTTCTTT

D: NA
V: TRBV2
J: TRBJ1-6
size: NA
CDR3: CASSARGLNSPLHF
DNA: TGTGCCAGCAGTGCTCGGGGGTTAAATTCACCCCTCCACTTT

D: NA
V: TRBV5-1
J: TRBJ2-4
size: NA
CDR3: CASSLAMGALNIQYF
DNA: TGCGCCAGCAGCTTGGCAATGGGGGCACTCAACATTCAGTACTTC

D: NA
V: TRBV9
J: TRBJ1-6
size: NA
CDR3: CASSGGGSSSSPLHF
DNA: TGTGCCAGCAGCGGCGGGGGGAGCTCTAGTTCACCCCTCCACTTT

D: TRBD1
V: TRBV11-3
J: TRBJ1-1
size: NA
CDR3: CASSQGTGATEAFF
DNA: TGTGCCAGCAGCCAAGGGACAGGGGCTACTGAAGCTTTCTTT

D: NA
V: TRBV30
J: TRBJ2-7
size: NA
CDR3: CAWSTNPPYEQYF
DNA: TGTGCCTGGAGTACTAACCCTCCCTACGAGCAGTACTTC

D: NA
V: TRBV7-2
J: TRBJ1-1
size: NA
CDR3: CASSLAGHEAFF
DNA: TGTGCCAGCAGCTTAGCGGGGCATGAAGCTTTCTTT

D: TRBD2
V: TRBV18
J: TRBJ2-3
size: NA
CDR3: CASSPFSLAGTADTDTQYF
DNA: TGTGCCAGCTCACCGTTTTCACTAGCGGGTACCGCAGACACAGATACGCAGTATTTT

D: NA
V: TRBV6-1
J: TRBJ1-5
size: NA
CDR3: CASSETARNQPQHF
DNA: TGTGCCAGCAGTGAGACAGCGAGGAATCAGCCCCAGCATTTT

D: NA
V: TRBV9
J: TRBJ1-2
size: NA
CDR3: CASSVASFGGANYGYTF
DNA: TGTGCCAGCAGCGTAGCCTCCTTCGGGGGAGCTAACTATGGCTACACCTTC

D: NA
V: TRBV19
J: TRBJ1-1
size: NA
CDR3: CASSNRLNTEAFF
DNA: TGTGCCAGTAGTAACAGGTTGAACACTGAAGCTTTCTTT

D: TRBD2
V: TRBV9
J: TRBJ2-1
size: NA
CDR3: CASSVGDSGRGNEQFF
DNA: TGTGCCAGCAGCGTAGGGGATAGCGGGAGGGGCAATGAGCAGTTCTTC

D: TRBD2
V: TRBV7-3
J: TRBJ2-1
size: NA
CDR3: CASSLTGSGDEQFF
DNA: TGTGCCAGCAGCTTAACGGGTAGCGGGGATGAGCAGTTCTTC

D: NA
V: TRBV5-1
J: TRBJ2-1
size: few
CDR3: CASRKYGGPGGNEQFF
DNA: TGCGCCAGCAGAAAATACGGGGGGCCGGGCGGGAATGAGCAGTTCTTC

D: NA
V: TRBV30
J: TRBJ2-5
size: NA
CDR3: CAWSVPWQGGETQYF
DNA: TGTGCCTGGAGTGTACCATGGCAGGGGGGAGAGACCCAGTACTTC

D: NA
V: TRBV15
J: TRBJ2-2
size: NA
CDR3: CATSSLRAGYTGELFF
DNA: TGTGCCACCAGCAGCCTTCGTGCGGGGTACACCGGGGAGCTGTTTTTT

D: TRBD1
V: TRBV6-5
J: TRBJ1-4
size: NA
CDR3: CASRGGRTNEKLFF
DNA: TGTGCCAGCAGAGGGGGCAGGACTAATGAAAAACTGTTTTTT

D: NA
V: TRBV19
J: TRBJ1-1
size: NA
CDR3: CASSTLRDTEAFF
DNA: TGTGCCAGTAGTACCCTCCGCGACACTGAAGCTTTCTTT

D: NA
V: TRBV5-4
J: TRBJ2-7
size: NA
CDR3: CASSKTGLSSYEQYF
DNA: TGTGCCAGCAGCAAGACAGGCCTCTCGTCCTACGAGCAGTACTTC

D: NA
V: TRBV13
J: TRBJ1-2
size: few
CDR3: CASSPSEGRVYGYTF
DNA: TGTGCCAGCAGCCCCTCGGAAGGCAGGGTTTATGGCTACACCTTC

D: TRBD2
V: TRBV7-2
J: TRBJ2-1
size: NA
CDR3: CASSLSLAGGRRGEQFF
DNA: TGTGCCAGCAGCTTAAGTCTAGCGGGGGGCAGGAGGGGTGAGCAGTTCTTC

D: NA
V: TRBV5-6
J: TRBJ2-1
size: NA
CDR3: CASSLQGLSLYNEQFF
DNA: TGTGCCAGCAGCTTACAGGGACTATCCCTGTACAATGAGCAGTTCTTC

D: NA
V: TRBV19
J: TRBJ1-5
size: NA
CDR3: CASSMGSGLGQPQHF
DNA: TGTGCCAGTAGTATGGGGTCGGGGTTGGGTCAGCCCCAGCATTTT

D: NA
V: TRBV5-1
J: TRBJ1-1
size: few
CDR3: CASSSPTANTEAFF
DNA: TGCGCCAGCAGCTCGCCGACAGCGAACACTGAAGCTTTCTTT

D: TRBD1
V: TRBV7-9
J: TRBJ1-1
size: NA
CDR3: CASSSTLTGGVRAEAFF
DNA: TGTGCCAGCAGCTCCACCTTGACAGGGGGCGTCCGGGCTGAAGCTTTCTTT

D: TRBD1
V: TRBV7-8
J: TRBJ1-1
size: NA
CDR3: CASSWHRGKTDTEAFF
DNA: TGTGCCAGCAGCTGGCACAGGGGGAAGACGGACACTGAAGCTTTCTTT

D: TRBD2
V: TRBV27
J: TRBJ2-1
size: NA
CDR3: CASRMIAGGFWNEQFF
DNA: TGTGCCAGCAGGATGATAGCGGGGGGGTTTTGGAATGAGCAGTTCTTC

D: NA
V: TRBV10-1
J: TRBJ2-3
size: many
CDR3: CASSEAGPDTQYF
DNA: TGCGCCAGCAGCGAAGCAGGGCCAGATACGCAGTATTTT

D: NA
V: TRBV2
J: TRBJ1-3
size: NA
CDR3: CASTSLRGSGNTIYF
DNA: TGTGCCAGCACCTCCCTCAGGGGCTCTGGAAACACCATATATTTT

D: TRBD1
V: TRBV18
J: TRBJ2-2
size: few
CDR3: CASSPLGQGDAAGELFF
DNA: TGTGCCAGCTCACCCCTGGGACAGGGTGACGCGGCCGGGGAGCTGTTTTTT

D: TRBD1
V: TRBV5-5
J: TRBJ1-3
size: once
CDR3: CASSGMTGAGNTIYF
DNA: TGTGCCAGCAGCGGGATGACAGGGGCAGGAAACACCATATATTTT

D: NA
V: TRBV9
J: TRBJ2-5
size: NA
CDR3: CASSVAPVETQYF
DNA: TGTGCCAGCAGCGTAGCTCCTGTAGAGACCCAGTACTTC

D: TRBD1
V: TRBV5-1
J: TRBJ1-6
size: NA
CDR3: CASSWGGQDGSPLHF
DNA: TGCGCCAGCAGTTGGGGCGGACAGGACGGTTCACCCCTCCACTTT

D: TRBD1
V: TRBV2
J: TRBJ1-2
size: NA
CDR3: CASSGTGTSYTF
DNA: TGTGCCAGCAGCGGGACAGGGACGAGCTACACCTTC

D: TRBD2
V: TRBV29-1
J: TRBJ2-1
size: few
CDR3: CSVEIPLAGYYNEQFF
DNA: TGCAGCGTTGAAATCCCCCTAGCGGGGTACTACAATGAGCAGTTCTTC

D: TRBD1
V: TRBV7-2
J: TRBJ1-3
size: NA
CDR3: CASTSGTGDRNTIYF
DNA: TGTGCCAGCACCTCGGGGACAGGGGACCGAAACACCATATATTTT

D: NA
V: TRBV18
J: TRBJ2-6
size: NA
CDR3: CASSPLSRETNVLTF
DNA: TGTGCCAGCTCACCACTATCCAGGGAAACCAACGTCCTGACTTTC

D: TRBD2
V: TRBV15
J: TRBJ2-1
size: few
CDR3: CATSRVAGINEQFF
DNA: TGTGCCACCAGCAGAGTAGCGGGTATCAATGAGCAGTTCTTC

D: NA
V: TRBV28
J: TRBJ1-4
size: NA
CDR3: CASSFPAGTRGEKLFF
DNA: TGTGCCAGCAGTTTTCCCGCCGGGACAAGGGGTGAAAAACTGTTTTTT

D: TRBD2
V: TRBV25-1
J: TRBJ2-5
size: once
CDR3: CASSERLAGETQYF
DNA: TGTGCCAGCAGTGAAAGATTAGCGGGGGAGACCCAGTACTTC

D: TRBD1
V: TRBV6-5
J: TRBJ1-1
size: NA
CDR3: CASSYGWTGSNTEAFF
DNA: TGTGCCAGCAGTTACGGGTGGACAGGATCCAACACTGAAGCTTTCTTT

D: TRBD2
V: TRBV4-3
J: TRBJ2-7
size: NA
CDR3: CASSQTSSGSYEQYF
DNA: TGCGCCAGCAGCCAGACTAGCAGTGGTTCCTACGAGCAGTACTTC

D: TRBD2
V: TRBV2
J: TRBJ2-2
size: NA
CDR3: CASTRGGTGELFF
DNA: TGTGCCAGCACGCGGGGGGGCACCGGGGAGCTGTTTTTT

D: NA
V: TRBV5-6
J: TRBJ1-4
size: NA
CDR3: CASSLSSGATNEKLFF
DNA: TGTGCCAGCAGCTTGTCCTCAGGCGCAACTAATGAAAAACTGTTTTTT